The source of this T cell receptor beta chain is a study of early T cells in non-severe SARS-CoV-2 infection. Overall study context: Sequenced material consisted of bulk RNA (from unsorted whole blood), and chains were unpaired. Study findings and constraints: Missing private and CD4 specificities, VDJdb matching favored anti-spike CD8 responses.

This clonotype was detected ten times or more. Its antigen is undetermined. CDR3 size: 14 residues. Germline CDR1 LNHDA, CDR2 SQIVND (reference sequence). V dropped 7 bases and J dropped 5 bases, with 15 bases sitting between them. MiXCR, applied by TCRdb to the 5' RACE reads, yields one record per CDR3 protein. Among fewer than 85,000 distinct CDR3 sequences listed, roughly 14% were seen once. The sequenced sample was whole blood, obtained at baseline. The TCR sequence derives from an adult who was a healthcare worker with PCR-confirmed SARS-CoV-2 infection or an uninfected control (not recorded which). The chain joins TRBV19 to TRBJ1-5, with D perhaps TRBD1 (6 bases). CDR3 nucleotide sequence: TGTGCCAGTACCGGGGACACGTACTATCAGCCCCAGCATTTT. It codes for CASTGDTYYQPQHF.